Listed below are T cell receptor beta chains from one sample, sequenced in a study of T cell repertoires in cytomegalovirus infection. TCRdb re-analysed the reads in MiXCR, keeping a single row per CDR3 protein. The repertoire holds approximately 250,000 distinct CDR3 sequences, about 5.9% seen once, with around 6% in the top ten. The sample consisted of PBMCs. The source of these receptors is a human donor in good health (CMV status not recorded). Some clones in this sample may be carry-over from other donors' samples. Both conserved end residues are part of each CDR3. D genes are given only for firm matches. Clone size is shown for a subset of rows, as once, few, many or a class of expanded clone.

j_call | clone_size | v_call | d_call | cdr3_nt | cdr3_aa
TRBJ1-2 | many | TRBV29-1 | TRBD1 | TGCAGCGTTGAGACAGGGGTGAGGGGTTATGGCTACACCTTC | CSVETGVRGYGYTF
TRBJ2-2 | many | TRBV2 | . | TGTGCCAGCACCCGAAGGGAAGGGGACACCGGGGAGCTGTTTTTT | CASTRREGDTGELFF
TRBJ1-1 | many | TRBV7-2 | TRBD1 | TGTGCCAGCAGCCAGGGGGACAGGAGAACTGAAGCTTTCTTT | CASSQGDRRTEAFF
TRBJ2-5 | many | TRBV6-2/TRBV6-3 | TRBD1 | TGTGCCAGCAGTTACGAGACAGGGAGAGGAGAGACCCAGTACTTC | CASSYETGRGETQYF
TRBJ2-3 | many | TRBV10-2 | TRBD2 | TGCGCCAGTAGTGTAGCGGGGGCCTCGGATACGCAGTATTTT | CASSVAGASDTQYF
TRBJ1-1 | many | TRBV5-1 | . | TGCGCCAGCAGCCGTGACAGAGAAGAAGCTTTCTTT | CASSRDREEAFF
TRBJ1-3 | few | TRBV20-1 | TRBD1 | TGCAGTGCAGGAGACATTGGACAGGGTCCAAACACCATATATTTT | CSAGDIGQGPNTIYF
TRBJ2-7 | few | TRBV7-8 | TRBD1 | TGTGCCAGCAGCTTAGTGCGACAGGGTGAGCAGTACTTC | CASSLVRQGEQYF
TRBJ2-2 | many | TRBV7-2 | TRBD1 | TGTGCCAGCAGCTACGGACAGGGTCCCACCGGGGAGCTGTTTTTT | CASSYGQGPTGELFF
TRBJ2-2 | . | TRBV7-9 | . | TGTGCCAGCAGCGTCAGGGTTGCCGGGGAGCTGTTTTTT | CASSVRVAGELFF
TRBJ1-5 | many | TRBV6-2/TRBV6-3 | . | TGTGCCAGCAGGACCAACGCGGGGCCCCAGCATTTT | CASRTNAGPQHF
TRBJ2-7 | few | TRBV12-3/TRBV12-4 | . | TGTGCCAGCGGACCGGCGCTGGGTGTATACGAGCAGTACTTC | CASGPALGVYEQYF
TRBJ1-1 | many | TRBV6-1 | . | TGTGCCAGTCATTTCGCTCGGGGGGTTACTGAAGCTTTCTTT | CASHFARGVTEAFF
TRBJ1-1 | many | TRBV11-2 | . | TGTGCCAGCAGCTCACCTGCGCTACTGAACACTGAAGCTTTCTTT | CASSSPALLNTEAFF
TRBJ1-2 | many | TRBV15 | . | TGTGCCACCAGCAGAGGAGGGGGATCGGGCTATGGCTACACCTTC | CATSRGGGSGYGYTF
TRBJ2-1 | many | TRBV20-1 | TRBD1 | TGCAGTGCTAGATCGGAGACAGGGGGGGGCAATGAGCAGCAGTTCTTC | CSARSETGGGNEQQFF
TRBJ2-5 | many | TRBV7-2 | . | TGTGCCAGCAGCTCTCAGGGGCGAGGGGAGACCCAGTACTTC | CASSSQGRGETQYF
TRBJ2-3 | many | TRBV20-1 | . | TGCAGTGCTAGAGATCGAATACTAGCAGGCACAGATACGCAGTATTTT | CSARDRILAGTDTQYF
TRBJ2-7 | many | TRBV6-2/TRBV6-3 | TRBD1 | TGTGCCAGCACCGACCCGGGACAGGGGACCTACGAGCAGTACTTC | CASTDPGQGTYEQYF
TRBJ2-5 | many | TRBV7-8 | TRBD2 | TGTGCCAGCAGCTTGGCCGGGACTAGAACGGAGACCCAGTACTTC | CASSLAGTRTETQYF
TRBJ1-2 | many | TRBV15 | . | TGTGCCACCAGCAGAGGGGACGGGGACTATGGCTACACCTTC | CATSRGDGDYGYTF
TRBJ2-3 | many | TRBV7-8 | . | TGTGCCAGCAGCTTAGCCGGAGCGGCTGGGGGAGCAGATACGCAGTATTTT | CASSLAGAAGGADTQYF
TRBJ1-1 | many | TRBV12-3/TRBV12-4 | TRBD1 | TGTGCCAGCAGTCTAGGGAGGGGGCTGAGGATGAACACTGAAGCTTTCTTT | CASSLGRGLRMNTEAFF
TRBJ1-1 | many | TRBV12-3/TRBV12-4 | . | TGTGCCAGCAGTTTATATAGGGGGAACACTGAAGCTTTCTTT | CASSLYRGNTEAFF
TRBJ2-1 | many | TRBV7-2 | . | TGTGCCAGCAGCCAGACGGTCCCGGGGAACTCCTACAATGAGCAGTTCTTC | CASSQTVPGNSYNEQFF
TRBJ1-1 | many | TRBV2 | . | TGTGCCAGCAGCCCCGAGCTGAACACTGAAGCTTTCTTT | CASSPELNTEAFF
TRBJ2-7 | many | TRBV7-2 | . | TGTGCCAGCAGCTTAGCGAGCGGGCACCCCGACCCCTACGAGCAGTACTTC | CASSLASGHPDPYEQYF
TRBJ1-3 | many | TRBV7-3 | TRBD1 | TGTGCCAGCAGCGCTATGACAGGGGCTGGAAACACCATATATTTT | CASSAMTGAGNTIYF
TRBJ2-1 | many | TRBV12-5 | TRBD1 | TGTGCTAGTGCCCAGGACAGGGCCCTCTACAATGAGCAGTTCTTC | CASAQDRALYNEQFF
TRBJ1-1 | many | TRBV20-1 | . | TGCAGTGCTAGCCGCCCGAACACTGAAGCTTTCTTT | CSASRPNTEAFF
TRBJ2-3 | many | TRBV7-2 | TRBD2 | TGTGCCAGCAGCTTGACTAGCGGGGGGTTGACAGATACGCAGTATTTT | CASSLTSGGLTDTQYF
TRBJ1-2 | many | TRBV6-2/TRBV6-3 | TRBD1 | TGTGCCAGCAGTCTTCGGACAGGGCATGGCTACACCTTC | CASSLRTGHGYTF
TRBJ1-3 | many | TRBV12-3/TRBV12-4 | . | TGTGCCAGCAGTCCCAATAGGATCGGGGACGGAGTAGGAAACACCATATATTTT | CASSPNRIGDGVGNTIYF
TRBJ1-1 | few | TRBV5-6 | TRBD1 | TGTGCCAGCAGCTCCAGCCGGGACAGGGGGCGAAATGCTTTCTTT | CASSSSRDRGRNAFF
TRBJ2-2 | many | TRBV24-1 | TRBD2 | TGTGCCACCAGTGATTTCCCGAGGACTAGCGGGGGGAACACCGGGGAGCTGTTTTTT | CATSDFPRTSGGNTGELFF
TRBJ1-1 | many | TRBV20-1 | TRBD1 | TGCAGTGCTAGAGGTCTAACAGGGGGCACTGAAGCTTTCTTT | CSARGLTGGTEAFF
TRBJ1-1 | many | TRBV7-2 | TRBD1 | TGTGCCAGCAGCCCTTTCCGACAGGGATCAAAAGCTTTCTTT | CASSPFRQGSKAFF
TRBJ2-3 | many | TRBV20-1 | TRBD2 | TGCAGTGCATCTAGCGGGGGGCCGCCAGATACGCAGTATTTT | CSASSGGPPDTQYF
TRBJ2-2 | few | TRBV28 | . | TGTGCCGCGGGGAGCCCGAACACCGGGGAGCTGTTTTTT | CAAGSPNTGELFF
TRBJ1-5 | many | TRBV12-5 | TRBD1 | TGTGCTAGTGGTTTGGTTTGGAGACAGGGCCATAGCAATCAGCCCCAGCATTTT | CASGLVWRQGHSNQPQHF